The 18 T cell receptor beta chains below all came from one sample that was sequenced in a study of CD8+CD57+ T cells in acquired aplastic anemia. Patients picked for sequencing had shown CD8+CD57+ cell expansion detected by flow cytometry. Template material for TCR beta VDJ and CDR3 profiling consisted of genomic DNA. TCRdb processed the reads anew with MiXCR; each CDR3 protein has one entry. The table records some 170,000 distinct CDR3 sequences, 40% to 55% of them present only once. Sequenced material: sorted CD4+, CD8+, or CD8+CD57+ T cells (not recorded which) from PBMCs. The source is a human donor with aplastic anemia.

This sequence joins TRBV11-1 and TRBJ2-2; 8 bases fit TRBD1. V lost 2 bases and J lost 2; bases outside the gene matches: 7. The CDR3 loop spans 17 amino acids. The germline CDR1 and CDR2 sequences are SGHAT and FQDESV (reference sequence). CDR3 region: CASSLSQGVRNTGELFF. CDR3 DNA: TGTGCCAGCAGCTTATCACAGGGGGTTAGAAACACCGGGGAGCTGTTTTTT.

This chain connects TRBV15 to TRBJ1-1, with TRBD1 identical over 11 bases. This CDR3 has 14 residues. J lost 3 bases, V lost 6 bases, and 3 bases had no gene match. CDR1 LNHNV and CDR2 YYDKDF come from the germline V gene (reference sequence). The CDR3 is CATSRDRGDTEAFF. As DNA, the CDR3 is TGTGCCACCAGTCGGGACAGGGGGGACACTGAAGCTTTCTTT. Looking up the rest from reference TRBV15 and TRBJ1-1 gives the full variable domain: DAMVIQNPRYQVTQFGKPVTLSCSQTLNHNVMYWYQQKSSQAPKLLFHYYDKDFNNEADTPDNFQSRRPNTSFCFLDIRSPGLGDTAMYLCATSRDRGDTEAFFGQGTRLTVV.

The chain carries TRBV12-3 or TRBV12-4 and TRBJ1-2; 9 bases map to TRBD1. The junction had 16 bases not matched to a gene; V was cut back by 0 bases and J by 5 bases. The CDR3 spans 19 residues. The CDR3: CASSLARGTGNWVGYGYTF. The CDR3 nucleotides read TGTGCCAGCAGTTTAGCGCGTGGGACAGGGAATTGGGTAGGATATGGCTACACCTTC.

This clonotype was seen many times. The chain uses TRBV19 and TRBJ2-6; TRBD1 might be the D (6 bases). From germline, CDR1 is LNHDA and CDR2 SQIVND (reference sequence). The ends were cut back, 1 base at V and 0 bases at J, with 13 bases in the middle. The CDR3 has 18 residues. The CDR3 DNA sequence: TGTGCCAGTAGTATAGGGGACACCAGACTCTCTGGGGCCAACGTCCTGACTTTC. This translates into CASSIGDTRLSGANVLTF.

The chain carries TRBV20-1 and TRBJ1-1; D is possibly TRBD1 (6 bases). From germline, CDR1 is DFQATT and CDR2 SNEGSKA (reference sequence). This CDR3 has 13 amino acids. V lost 2 bases and J 1 base, leaving 8 bases between the germline ends. The CDR3 spells CSARKQGNTEAFF. CDR3 DNA sequence: TGCAGTGCTAGAAAACAGGGGAACACTGAAGCTTTCTTT.

The chain links TRBV25-1 to TRBJ1-1; D may be TRBD1 (6 bases). The CDR3 is made up of 15 amino acids. In germline, CDR1 is MGHDK, CDR2 SYGVNS. Trimming pared 6 bases from V and 2 bases from J, leaving 16 bases between. DNA of the CDR3: TGTGCCAGCAGCGCTCCCGACAGGACTAACACTGAAGCTTTCTTT. It yields the protein CASSAPDRTNTEAFF.

In DNA form, the CDR3 reads TGCGCCAGCAGCCAAACCCAGGGTGAAAAACTGTTTTTT. Amino acid sequence: CASSQTQGEKLFF. This chain joins TRBV4-1 and TRBJ1-4; the D gene is possibly TRBD1 (5 bases). The CDR3 contains 13 residues. V was trimmed by 2 bases and J by 7 bases, leaving 8 bases between them. Germline loops: CDR1 MGHRA, CDR2 YSYEKL.

The chain uses TRBV20-1 and TRBJ2-3, with D maybe TRBD1 (6 bases). V was pared by 0 bases and J by 1 base, with 11 bases between. CDR1 and CDR2 from the germline V gene are DFQATT and SNEGSKA (reference sequence). This CDR3 region has 15 residues. Here the CDR3 DNA reads TGCAGTGCTAGAGATGAGGCAGGGGGCACAGATACGCAGTATTTT. As protein: CSARDEAGGTDTQYF.

This clonotype was seen at least ten times. The V gene is TRBV3-1, the J gene TRBJ1-1, with D possibly matching TRBD1 (5 bases). The germline CDR1 and CDR2 sequences are LGHDT and YNNKEL (reference sequence). V lost 0 bases and J 11 bases, leaving 19 bases between the germline ends. The CDR3 loop spans 15 amino acids. The CDR3: CASSQDLAGSNVAFF. The CDR3 DNA is TGTGCCAGCAGCCAAGATCTGGCAGGGAGTAACGTGGCTTTCTTT. The full variable domain, rest sourced from reference TRBV3-1 and TRBJ1-1, is DTAVSQTPKYLVTQMGNDKSIKCEQNLGHDTMYWYKQDSKKFLKIMFSYNNKELIINETVPNRFSPKSPDKAHLNLHINSLELGDSAVYFCASSQDLAGSNVAFFGQGTRLTVV.

The V call is TRBV24-1, the J call TRBJ2-1, with 8 bases that match TRBD1. Unmatched junction bases numbered 10, after V lost 9 bases and J lost 7 bases. Germline V gene sequence: CDR1 KGHDR, CDR2 SFDVKD. The CDR3 totals 14 residues. The CDR3 DNA reads TGTGCCACCTCCACGAGCCAGGGGGCAAATGAGCAGTTCTTC. Translating gives CATSTSQGANEQFF.

Worth noting for this clonotype: This may be a read error, as it is one base from a much larger clone. The chain employs TRBV7-2 and TRBJ2-6; D uncertain. V was shortened by 2 bases and J by 1 base, with 9 bases between the two germline ends. Per germline, CDR1 SGHTA and CDR2 FQGNSA. This CDR3 has 16 amino acids. The CDR3: CASSLSVESGANVLTF. The CDR3 nucleotides read TGTGCCAGCAGCTTATCGGTCGAGTCTGGGGCCAACGTCCTGACTTTC.

This clonotype appeared many times. The chain carries TRBV3-1 and TRBJ1-2, with a possible D match to TRBD1 (5 bases). Germline-derived CDR1 and CDR2 are LGHDT and YNNKEL (reference sequence). CDR3 length: 13 residues. V lost 5 bases, J lost 5 bases, and 12 bases lay in between. CDR3 in amino acids: CASSIGTVYGYTF. In DNA, the CDR3 is TGTGCCAGCAGCATAGGGACGGTGTATGGCTACACCTTC.

This clonotype was found many times. The chain is built from TRBV3-1 and TRBJ1-1, with a tentative D call TRBD1 (5 bases). V was pared by 4 bases and J by 7 bases, with 10 bases between. CDR1 and CDR2 (germline): LGHDT, YNNKEL (reference sequence). This CDR3 comprises 12 residues. CDR3 DNA: TGTGCCAGCAGCCGTAACGGGGGTGAAGCTTTCTTT. It is translated as CASSRNGGEAFF. Using reference TRBV3-1 and TRBJ1-1 for the parts outside the CDR3, the full variable domain is DTAVSQTPKYLVTQMGNDKSIKCEQNLGHDTMYWYKQDSKKFLKIMFSYNNKELIINETVPNRFSPKSPDKAHLNLHINSLELGDSAVYFCASSRNGGEAFFGQGTRLTVV.

This clonotype has just a few counts. The rearrangement links TRBV2 to TRBJ2-6; no clear D gene. Germline lookup yields CDR1 SNHLY and CDR2 FYNNEI. Trimming took 3 bases from V and 0 from J, leaving 6 bases between them. This CDR3 has 15 residues. The CDR3 sequence is CASSEGGSGANVLTF. CDR3 sequence (DNA): TGTGCCAGCAGTGAGGGCGGCTCTGGGGCCAACGTCCTGACTTTC.

The CDR3 reads CASSQGGTTQYF. Here the CDR3 DNA reads TGTGCCAGCAGCCAGGGGGGCACGACCCAGTACTTC. J is TRBJ2-5 and V is TRBV7-3; D might be TRBD1 (7 bases). CDR1 and CDR2 from the germline V gene are SGHTA and FQGTGA. This CDR3 has 12 amino acids. The germline V and J ends were trimmed by 5 bases and 7 bases, with 11 bases remaining between them.

The chain recombines TRBV7-2 with TRBJ1-6, with unresolved D. Germline V CDR1 and CDR2: SGHTA, FQGNSA. The CDR3 is made up of 13 amino acids. The ends were cut back, 8 bases at V and 5 bases at J, with 10 bases in the middle. CDR3 loop: CASRRADNSPLHF. DNA of the CDR3: TGTGCCAGCCGCCGGGCCGATAATTCACCCCTCCACTTT.

This clonotype was found many times. V gene TRBV20-1 combines with J gene TRBJ2-5; 11 bases line up with TRBD2. This CDR3 spans 19 amino acids. Trimming at V came to 0 bases and at J to 0 bases, leaving 12 bases not matched to a gene. Germline V gives CDR1 DFQATT, CDR2 SNEGSKA (reference sequence). The CDR3 spells CSARDQRLAGGFYQETQYF. CDR3 nucleotides: TGCAGTGCTAGAGATCAGAGATTAGCGGGGGGGTTCTACCAAGAGACCCAGTACTTC.

V and J are TRBV7-3 and TRBJ2-6; a weak D match, TRBD1 (6 bases). CDR1 and CDR2 from the germline V gene are SGHTA and FQGTGA. Trimming cost V 4 bases and J 1 base, with 8 bases left between them. CDR3 length equals 15 residues. CDR3 sequence: CASSSGTSGANVLTF. In DNA, the CDR3 is TGTGCCAGCAGCTCCGGGACATCTGGGGCCAACGTCCTGACTTTC.